This TCR beta chain was captured in a study of OX40 agonist ivuxolimab in advanced cancers. General study results and limits: Expanded clones tended on average to be more numerous among CD8+ T cells than CD4+.

Libraries were prepared by immunoSEQ multiplex PCR; TCRdb keeps only in-frame clonotypes and omits some of them. Here the sample spans around 68,000 clones, approximately 90% being singletons. Germline V CDR1 and CDR2: SGHDT, YYEEEE. The CDR3 consists of 16 residues. The ends were cut back, 3 bases at V and 5 bases at J, with 20 bases in the middle. The sampling schedule covered blood at baseline, cycle 4 day 1, and cycle 7 day 1. A remark on this clone: Antigen unknown.

V gene TRBV5-6 combines with J gene TRBJ1-1; D is perhaps TRBD1 (6 bases). The clonotype comes from an adult with an advanced solid tumor such as melanoma, head and neck, liver or kidney cancer. The input for sequencing was CD4+ or CD8+ T cells sorted from blood, taken in a trial of the OX40 agonist ivuxolimab. The CDR3 reads CASSWNSGARGTEAFF. The CDR3 nucleotides read TGTGCCAGCAGCTGGAATTCGGGGGCGCGAGGGACTGAAGCTTTCTTT.